The 25 T cell receptor beta chains in this list originate from one sample, sequenced in a study of vaccination effects on CD4 cells after COVID-19 (dated by TCRdb to 2022 to 2024). After around eleven days of culture, CD4+ T cells were isolated with the EasySep CD4+ T cell isolation kit. Two doses of either the BNT162b2 or the mRNA-1273 mRNA SARS-CoV-2 vaccine were administered to participants. Antigens for these TCRs are unknown. Libraries were constructed by the immunoSEQ multiplex PCR assay. This is the immuneACCESS table as TCRdb keeps it, with only in-frame sequences that have V and J called. A part of the clones is gone; compared with another copy, unresolved V genes explain less than half, and the rest is unexplained. Counted in this sample were approximately 47,000 clones; approximately 70% of them appeared once. The ten largest clonotypes hold 7% of the sample. Material: CD4+ T cells from PBMCs cultured without peptide, obtained after COVID-19 vaccination. The receptors here all came from a human donor who received a COVID-19 vaccine.

The chain carries TRBV30 and TRBJ1-3; TRBD1 agrees at 7 bases. Germline V gives CDR1 GTSNPN, CDR2 SVGIG (reference sequence). The CDR3 is 12 amino acids. V dropped 4 bases and J dropped 4; count of bases not matched to a gene: 1. CDR3 amino acids: CAWTGQGNTIYF. Written as DNA, the CDR3 is TGTGCCTGGACGGGACAGGGAAACACCATATATTTT.

The chain has TRBV30 and TRBJ2-7; no definite D call. The V gene lost 1 base and the J gene lost 5 bases, with 9 bases spanning the gap. This CDR3 spans 12 amino acids. In germline, CDR1 is GTSNPN, CDR2 SVGIG (reference sequence). The CDR3 DNA follows: TGTGCCTGGAGTGGGGGTCGGCACGAGCAGTACTTC. Amino acid sequence: CAWSGGRHEQYF. Combining the CDR3 with reference TRBV30 and TRBJ2-7 gives the whole variable domain SQTIHQWPATLVQPVGSPLSLECTVEGTSNPNLYWYRQAAGRGLQLLFYSVGIGQISSEVPQNLSASRPQDRQFILSSKKLLLSDSGFYLCAWSGGRHEQYFGPGTRLTVT.

The chain recombines TRBV5-1 with TRBJ1-4; the D gene is possibly TRBD1 (5 bases). Trimming took 4 bases from V and 2 from J, leaving 18 bases between them. The germline CDR1 and CDR2 sequences are SGHRS and YFSETQ. This CDR3 region has 17 residues. The CDR3 DNA reads as TGCGCCAGCAGCCTGAGCCGCTCAGGGACCACTAATGAAAAACTGTTTTTT. Translating it yields CASSLSRSGTTNEKLFF.

The chain couples TRBV29-1 to TRBJ1-2, with D possibly matching TRBD1 (5 bases). There are 17 residues in the CDR3. Germline V lookup: CDR1 SQVTM, CDR2 ANQGSEA. V was clipped by 0 bases and J by 3 bases, with 20 bases between them. For the CDR3, the DNA is TGCAGCGTTGAAGAGGACGAGGGGAATCCCGCCCACTATGGCTACACCTTC. This gives the protein CSVEEDEGNPAHYGYTF.

This sequence joins TRBV29-1 and TRBJ2-1; D is tentatively TRBD1 or TRBD2 (7 bases each). This CDR3 spans 16 amino acids. V lost 1 base to trimming and J lost 9 bases, with 22 bases between them. CDR1 SQVTM and CDR2 ANQGSEA come from the germline V gene. The DNA of the CDR3 is TGCAGCGTTGAAGGGGGAGGGGGCGGAAGTATGAGTGAGCAGTTCTTC. It yields the protein CSVEGGGGGSMSEQFF.

This rearrangement joins TRBV13 to TRBJ2-3, with D possibly being TRBD2 (6 bases). The CDR3 is 15 residues long. Per germline, CDR1 PRHDT and CDR2 FYEKMQ (reference sequence). Trimming shortened V by 5 bases and J by 5 bases, and 17 bases separated the two germline ends. The CDR3 loop reads CASSNRESHVDTQYF. In DNA form, the CDR3 reads TGTGCCAGCAGCAACCGGGAGTCACATGTAGATACGCAGTATTTT.

The chain links TRBV5-1 to TRBJ1-6; D perhaps matches TRBD1 (5 bases). Germline CDR1 and CDR2: SGHRS and YFSETQ. V shed 4 bases and J shed 12 bases, with 20 bases lying between them. This CDR3 comprises 15 residues. The CDR3 is CASSTGTASWGPLHF. CDR3 DNA: TGCGCCAGCAGCACCGGGACGGCCTCTTGGGGACCCCTCCACTTT.

This clone has just a few counts. The V and J genes are TRBV6-4 and TRBJ1-6; possibly TRBD1 for D (6 bases). Trimming removed 5 bases at V and 7 bases at J, with 15 bases between. The V gene's germline CDR1 is MRHNA and CDR2 SNTAGT. This CDR3 region has 15 residues. The CDR3 is CASSQYGQLNSPLHF. In DNA, the CDR3 is TGTGCCAGCAGTCAATACGGACAGTTAAATTCACCCCTCCACTTT.

The rearrangement links TRBV5-1 to TRBJ2-7, with D unresolved. The ends were cut back, 4 bases at V and 0 bases at J, with 5 bases in the middle. The germline V gene encodes CDR1 SGHRS and CDR2 YFSETQ. The CDR3 sequence is 12 residues long. The CDR3 bases are TGCGCCAGCAGCGAGAGCTCCTACGAGCAGTACTTC. Its translation is CASSESSYEQYF. Variable domain in full (rest from reference TRBV5-1 and TRBJ2-7): KAGVTQTPRYLIKTRGQQVTLSCSPISGHRSVSWYQQTPGQGLQFLFEYFSETQRNKGNFPGRFSGRQFSNSRSEMNVSTLELGDSALYLCASSESSYEQYFGPGTRLTVT.

The chain carries TRBV30 and TRBJ2-5; TRBD1 aligns across 11 bases. The J segment lost 1 base and the V segment lost 1 base, leaving 11 bases of the junction unmatched. Germline-derived CDR1 and CDR2 are GTSNPN and SVGIG (reference sequence). The CDR3 is 18 residues long. CDR3 nucleotides: TGTGCCTGGAGTGCTCTATCACCGGGACAGGGGGGCCAAGAGACCCAGTACTTC. Translation gives CAWSALSPGQGGQETQYF.

The genes are TRBV27 and TRBJ2-6; no firm D call. In germline, CDR1 is MNHEY, CDR2 SMNVEV (reference sequence). The CDR3 is made up of 14 amino acids. Trimming left V 2 bases short and J 0 bases short, with 2 bases between. This CDR3 reads CASSLGSGANVLTF. The DNA for the CDR3 is TGTGCCAGCAGTTTAGGCTCTGGGGCCAACGTCCTGACTTTC.

Only one count was recorded for this clone. The J gene is TRBJ2-4, the V gene TRBV10-3, with D tentatively TRBD1 (5 bases). The CDR3 extends over 15 amino acids. Trimming shortened V by 3 bases and J by 3 bases, and 12 bases separated the two germline ends. Germline CDR1 and CDR2: ENHRY and SYGVKD. As DNA, the CDR3 is TGTGCCATCAGTGAACAGGACGTGGGCAAAAACATTCAGTACTTC. This codes for CAISEQDVGKNIQYF.

CDR3 sequence reads: CASSLLGGVNNEQFF. The CDR3 DNA reads as TGTGCCAGCAGCTTACTTGGCGGGGTAAACAATGAGCAGTTCTTC. The genes are TRBV13 and TRBJ2-1; possible D gene TRBD2, 6 bases. Trimming stripped 2 bases from V and 5 bases from J, with 13 bases between. Germline V gene lookup returns CDR1 PRHDT and CDR2 FYEKMQ (reference sequence). The CDR3 runs to 15 residues.

This chain connects TRBV19 to TRBJ2-6; D may be TRBD2 (6 bases). This CDR3 region has 16 residues. CDR1 and CDR2 (germline): LNHDA, SQIVND (reference sequence). V was cut by 8 bases and J by 2 bases, with 16 bases left in between. As DNA, the CDR3 is TGTGCCAGTGGCCCCAGCGGGTTCACTGGGGCCAACGTCCTGACTTTC. Protein sequence: CASGPSGFTGANVLTF.

This chain connects TRBV27 to TRBJ2-6; 9 bases match TRBD1. V lost 2 bases to trimming and J lost 3 bases; unmatched junction nucleotides: 14. The V gene's germline CDR1 is MNHEY and CDR2 SMNVEV (reference sequence). The CDR3 has 20 amino acids. CDR3 region: CASSLLVSTGGFIGANVLTF. CDR3 sequence (DNA): TGTGCCAGCAGTTTACTAGTGAGTACAGGGGGCTTCATTGGGGCCAACGTCCTGACTTTC.

The chain couples TRBV7-9 to TRBJ1-2, with D perhaps matching TRBD1 (6 bases). The ends were cut back, 5 bases at V and 4 bases at J, with 11 bases in the middle. The germline CDR1 and CDR2 sequences are SEHNR and FQNEAQ (reference sequence). CDR3 size: 13 residues. The CDR3 loop reads CASSLRDTYGYTF. The CDR3 DNA reads as TGTGCCAGCAGCCTGCGGGACACCTATGGCTACACCTTC.

A few counts support this clone. The chain employs TRBV7-9 and TRBJ2-2; 8 bases map to TRBD1. Germline-derived CDR1 and CDR2 are SEHNR and FQNEAQ (reference sequence). Trimming removed 5 bases from V and 7 bases from J; junction bases left unmatched: 9. CDR3 size: 15 residues. The CDR3 reads CASSTERTGYGELFF. The CDR3 DNA is TGTGCCAGCAGCACTGAAAGGACAGGGTACGGGGAGCTGTTTTTT.

This clone came up a few times. A junction end diverges from the germline sequence, so it may reflect a read error. The genes are TRBV3-1 (or the pseudogene TRBV3-2) and TRBJ2-1; a weak D match, TRBD1 (7 bases). CDR3 length: 11 residues. CDR1 and CDR2 (germline): LGHDT, YNNKEL (reference sequence). CDR3 in amino acids: CASSQAGGPLF. Written as DNA, the CDR3 is TGTGCCAGCAGCCAAGCAGGGGGGCCGCTCTTC.

The chain joins TRBV18 to TRBJ2-1; D perhaps matches TRBD2 (6 bases). The CDR3 runs to 14 residues. Germline values: CDR1 KGHSH, CDR2 LQKENI. V was pared by 3 bases and J by 2 bases, with 8 bases between. CDR3 loop: CASSPAGTYNEQFF. For the CDR3, the DNA is TGTGCCAGCTCACCGGCGGGGACCTACAATGAGCAGTTCTTC.

The chain uses TRBV30 and TRBJ1-5; 7 bases fit TRBD1. This CDR3 region has 14 residues. Germline assignment: CDR1 GTSNPN and CDR2 SVGIG (reference sequence). The V segment lost 1 base and the J segment 7 bases; nucleotides outside the gene matches: 7. The CDR3, as DNA: TGTGCCTGGAGTGGACAGGGTTCGGGGCAGCCCCAGCATTTT. It specifies CAWSGQGSGQPQHF.

This chain links TRBV25-1 with TRBJ1-4; tentative D call: TRBD1 (6 bases). This CDR3 comprises 12 residues. The V and J ends lost 9 bases and 7 bases respectively, with 12 bases between them. Germline V gives CDR1 MGHDK, CDR2 SYGVNS. The DNA for the CDR3 is TGTGCCAGACGGGGGCCATCTGAAAAACTGTTTTTT. As protein: CARRGPSEKLFF.

The chain employs TRBV11-2 and TRBJ1-1, with 7 positions matching TRBD1. The junction had 10 bases not matched to a gene; V was cut back by 6 bases and J by 0 bases. The CDR3 consists of 16 residues. Germline V gene data show CDR1 as SGHAT and CDR2 as FQNNGV. The CDR3 nucleotides are TGTGCCAGCAGTCGAGGACAGGCTCTTATGAACACTGAAGCTTTCTTT. This sequence encodes CASSRGQALMNTEAFF.

This chain joins TRBV5-5 and TRBJ1-1; D is unclear. The germline V gene encodes CDR1 SGHKS and CDR2 YYEKEE (reference sequence). The CDR3 spans 14 residues. V lost 6 bases to trimming and J lost 1 base, with 13 bases between them. The CDR3 bases are TGTGCCAGCACAGACTGGGCTACGAACACTGAAGCTTTCTTT. This encodes CASTDWATNTEAFF.

The rearrangement uses TRBV18 and TRBJ2-7; D might be TRBD1 or TRBD2, each matching 5 bases. CDR1 is KGHSH, CDR2 LQKENI, per germline. CDR3 length equals 14 residues. The V end was cut by 3 bases, the J end by 2 bases, with 11 bases between. DNA of the CDR3: TGTGCCAGCTCACCTCGGGACGGCACCTACGAGCAGTACTTC. The encoded protein is CASSPRDGTYEQYF.

The V call is TRBV27, the J call TRBJ2-1; D gene ambiguous. Per the germline V gene, CDR1 is MNHEY and CDR2 is SMNVEV (reference sequence). Trimming pared 6 bases from V and 5 bases from J, leaving 11 bases between. The CDR3 has 13 amino acids. CDR3 in DNA: TGTGCCAGCAGGTCGGGTCTAGACAATGAGCAGTTCTTC. It codes for CASRSGLDNEQFF.